This T cell receptor beta chain stems from a study of control samples from healthy donors and cancer patients. The V and J ends lost 2 bases and 11 bases respectively, with 7 bases between them. The CDR3 is 11 amino acids. Germline assignment: CDR1 MDHEN and CDR2 SYDVKM. This clone was seen a few times. Produced via immunoSEQ multiplex PCR; TCRdb's table is partial and in-frame only. The sample shows approximately 170,000 clones, roughly 89% of them seen only once. This receptor was obtained from a woman in her 50s in good health. The gene calls are TRBV28 and TRBJ1-5, with D possibly being TRBD1 (6 bases). Sequenced material: blood. CDR3 protein: CASSLKGAQHF. CDR3 nucleotide sequence: TGTGCCAGCAGTTTAAAGGGGGCCCAGCATTTT.